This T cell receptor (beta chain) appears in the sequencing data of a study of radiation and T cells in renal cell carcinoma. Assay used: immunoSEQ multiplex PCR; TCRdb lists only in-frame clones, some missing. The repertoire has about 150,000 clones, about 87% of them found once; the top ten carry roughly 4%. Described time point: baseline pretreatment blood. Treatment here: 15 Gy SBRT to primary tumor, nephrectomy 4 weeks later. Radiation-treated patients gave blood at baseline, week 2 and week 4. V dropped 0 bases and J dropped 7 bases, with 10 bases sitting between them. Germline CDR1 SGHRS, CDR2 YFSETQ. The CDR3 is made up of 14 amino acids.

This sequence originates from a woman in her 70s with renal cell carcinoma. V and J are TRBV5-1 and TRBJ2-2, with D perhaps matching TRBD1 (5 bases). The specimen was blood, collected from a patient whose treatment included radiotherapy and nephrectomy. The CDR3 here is CASSLGQGFGELFF. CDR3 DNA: TGCGCCAGCAGCTTGGGTCAGGGCTTCGGGGAGCTGTTTTTT.